A selection of T cell receptor beta chains follows, all from one sample in a study of T cells and Merkel cell carcinoma outcomes. Generated by immunoSEQ multiplex PCR, the TCRdb table keeps only in-frame clones and is missing some. The sample lists 3,000 to 3,500 clones; about 80% were seen once. Sequences were obtained from tumor tissue from Merkel cell carcinoma. These receptors were taken from a human donor with Merkel cell carcinoma. Both conserved end residues are trimmed from each CDR3. Fields, in order: V gene, J gene, CDR3 protein.

V gene: TRBV7-9
J gene: TRBJ1-4
CDR3 protein: ASSLAGGGNEKLF

V gene: TRBV7-2
J gene: TRBJ2-7
CDR3 protein: ASSYTGYEQY

V gene: TRBV29-1
J gene: TRBJ2-1
CDR3 protein: SVLGQGINEQF

V gene: TRBV2
J gene: TRBJ2-5
CDR3 protein: ASRGQGETQY

V gene: TRBV10-3
J gene: TRBJ2-4
CDR3 protein: AISESRGVDIQY

V gene: TRBV27
J gene: TRBJ2-3
CDR3 protein: ASSPSTDTQY

V gene: TRBV2
J gene: TRBJ1-2
CDR3 protein: ASSPRTAGYT

V gene: TRBV5-4
J gene: TRBJ2-3
CDR3 protein: ASSLWASGGASDTQY

V gene: TRBV18
J gene: TRBJ2-7
CDR3 protein: ASSTGTGTYEQY

V gene: TRBV29-1
J gene: TRBJ2-1
CDR3 protein: SVVRRWQANNEQF

V gene: TRBV5-5
J gene: TRBJ2-7
CDR3 protein: ASSLGPGIYEQY

V gene: TRBV19
J gene: TRBJ1-1
CDR3 protein: ASSSTAGSLNTEAF

V gene: TRBV9
J gene: TRBJ1-1
CDR3 protein: ASSVGPANTEAF

V gene: TRBV19
J gene: TRBJ2-5
CDR3 protein: ASSKRVLETQY

V gene: TRBV5-1
J gene: TRBJ1-1
CDR3 protein: ASSSGGGNTEAF

V gene: TRBV10-2
J gene: TRBJ1-1
CDR3 protein: ASRDTLNTEAF

V gene: TRBV2
J gene: TRBJ1-1
CDR3 protein: ASRVRTGITEAF

V gene: TRBV28
J gene: TRBJ1-6
CDR3 protein: ASSLHPQGALEVGNSPLH

V gene: TRBV5-1
J gene: TRBJ1-5
CDR3 protein: ASSLGQGKDQH

V gene: TRBV7-2
J gene: TRBJ2-3
CDR3 protein: ASSKTGVPY

V gene: TRBV6-6
J gene: TRBJ1-6
CDR3 protein: ASSYSSRARDSPLH

V gene: TRBV6-5
J gene: TRBJ1-4
CDR3 protein: ASSPGRGFNEKLF

V gene: TRBV7-8
J gene: TRBJ1-1
CDR3 protein: ASSPGRNTEAF

V gene: TRBV25-1
J gene: TRBJ1-4
CDR3 protein: ASSEMGQPNEKLF

V gene: TRBV18
J gene: TRBJ1-2
CDR3 protein: ASSPLIRGVDYGYT

V gene: TRBV18
J gene: TRBJ1-1
CDR3 protein: ASSPKMEGTNTEAF

V gene: TRBV28
J gene: TRBJ1-1
CDR3 protein: ASSSFRGGINTEAF

V gene: TRBV6-1
J gene: TRBJ2-1
CDR3 protein: ASSERIPLGEQF

V gene: TRBV18
J gene: TRBJ2-3
CDR3 protein: ASSLQKGGLTGTDTQY

V gene: TRBV7-9
J gene: TRBJ2-5
CDR3 protein: ASSLWDRVGETQY

V gene: TRBV5-5
J gene: TRBJ2-1
CDR3 protein: ASSLVRDAYNEQF

V gene: TRBV11-2
J gene: TRBJ2-5
CDR3 protein: ASSSGAGGWIETQY

V gene: TRBV11-3
J gene: TRBJ2-1
CDR3 protein: ASSPEVAGGPLF

V gene: TRBV18
J gene: TRBJ1-6
CDR3 protein: ASSLAAQGSSYNSPLH

V gene: TRBV28
J gene: TRBJ1-1
CDR3 protein: ASSFQYEAF

V gene: TRBV15
J gene: TRBJ1-1
CDR3 protein: ATSRDELVRNTEAF

V gene: TRBV29-1
J gene: TRBJ2-2
CDR3 protein: SVEVMSSAVTGELF

V gene: TRBV5-1
J gene: TRBJ2-7
CDR3 protein: ASSPISASYEQY

V gene: TRBV4-2
J gene: TRBJ2-7
CDR3 protein: ASSPNPGTGWEEQY

V gene: TRBV10-3
J gene: TRBJ2-5
CDR3 protein: AISPRDQETQY

V gene: TRBV19
J gene: TRBJ1-2
CDR3 protein: ASSTHDRTYGYT

V gene: TRBV5-4
J gene: TRBJ2-3
CDR3 protein: ASRPGGQGRADTQY

V gene: TRBV7-9
J gene: TRBJ1-4
CDR3 protein: ASSNPNEKLF

V gene: TRBV5-1
J gene: TRBJ1-5
CDR3 protein: ASSLEGGARQPQH

V gene: TRBV6-5
J gene: TRBJ2-7
CDR3 protein: ASRGDGKPPYEQY

V gene: TRBV5-5
J gene: TRBJ1-6
CDR3 protein: ASLRDLNSPLH

V gene: TRBV19
J gene: TRBJ1-4
CDR3 protein: ASSKRKTATNEKLF

V gene: TRBV6-5
J gene: TRBJ1-2
CDR3 protein: ASSYGQDGGYT

V gene: TRBV4-1
J gene: TRBJ2-7
CDR3 protein: ASSQGSQGSYEQY

V gene: TRBV19
J gene: TRBJ2-7
CDR3 protein: ASSIGGGYEQY

V gene: TRBV9
J gene: TRBJ2-1
CDR3 protein: ASSVASGGPLVEQF

V gene: TRBV5-1
J gene: TRBJ2-2
CDR3 protein: ASSLASGTGELF

V gene: TRBV11-2
J gene: TRBJ2-1
CDR3 protein: ASSLNREQF

V gene: TRBV19
J gene: TRBJ1-1
CDR3 protein: ASSKGRITEAF

V gene: TRBV18
J gene: TRBJ2-7
CDR3 protein: ASSPRDSSSYEQY

V gene: TRBV19
J gene: TRBJ1-1
CDR3 protein: ASRDVGAGSQYTEAF

V gene: TRBV7-2
J gene: TRBJ2-1
CDR3 protein: ASSLGAGSYNEQF